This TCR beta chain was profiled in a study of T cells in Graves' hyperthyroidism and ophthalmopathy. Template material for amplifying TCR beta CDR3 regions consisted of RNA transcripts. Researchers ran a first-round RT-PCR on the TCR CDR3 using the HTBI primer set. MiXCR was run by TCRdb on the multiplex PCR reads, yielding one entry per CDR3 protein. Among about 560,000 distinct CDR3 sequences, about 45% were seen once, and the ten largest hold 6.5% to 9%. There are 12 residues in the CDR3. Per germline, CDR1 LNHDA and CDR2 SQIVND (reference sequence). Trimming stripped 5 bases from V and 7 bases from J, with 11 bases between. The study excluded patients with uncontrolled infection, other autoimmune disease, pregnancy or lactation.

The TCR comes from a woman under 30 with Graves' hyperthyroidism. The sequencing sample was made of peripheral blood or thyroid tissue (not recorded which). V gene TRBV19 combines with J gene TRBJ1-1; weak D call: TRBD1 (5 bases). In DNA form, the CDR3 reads TGTGCCAGTAGTCGGGGGACCTATGAAGCTTTCTTT. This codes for CASSRGTYEAFF. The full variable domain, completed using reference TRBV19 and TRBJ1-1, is DGGITQSPKYLFRKEGQNVTLSCEQNLNHDAMYWYRQDPGQGLRLIYYSQIVNDFQKGDIAEGYSVSREKKESFPLTVTSAQKNPTAFYLCASSRGTYEAFFGQGTRLTVV.